The rows below give T cell receptor beta chains drawn from one sample of a study of blood T cell repertoires in COVID-19. Measured with immunoSEQ multiplex PCR; TCRdb has only the in-frame clones, and not every one. Here the sample spans a few hundred thousand clones, around 83% being singletons. The sequencing sample was made of peripheral blood. The receptors were sampled from a man aged 50 to 60 with active or convalescent COVID-19. Each CDR3 is given with its conserved first and last residue. The D gene is left open where the match is weak. Clone size is stated in some rows and not others, as once, few, many or a class when expanded.

v_gene	len	j_gene	d_gene	abundance	CDR3aa
TRBV7-2	15	TRBJ1-2	NA	NA	CASSSSSGLGYGYTF
TRBV7-9	17	TRBJ2-2	TRBD2	few	CASSLTSGRAGTGELFF
TRBV18	15	TRBJ1-6	NA	NA	CASSPESGGNSPLHF
TRBV5-1	14	TRBJ2-7	TRBD2	NA	CASSLGLALYEQYF
TRBV6-2/TRBV6-3	14	TRBJ1-5	NA	NA	CASSKTSGNQPQHF
TRBV7-9	16	TRBJ2-5	NA	NA	CASSSFEYRVQETQYF
TRBV28	16	TRBJ2-3	TRBD1	NA	CASSDTGVSSTDTQYF
TRBV7-3	16	TRBJ2-1	NA	NA	CASSLNAGSLYNEQFF
TRBV4-1	13	TRBJ1-2	NA	few	CASSPRLINGYTF
TRBV7-2	14	TRBJ2-7	NA	NA	CASSLFPGGREQYF
TRBV7-3	15	TRBJ2-1	TRBD1	NA	CASSSTGTGGNEQFF
TRBV18	16	TRBJ1-1	NA	NA	CASSPLRQGGNTEAFF
TRBV4-3	15	TRBJ2-1	TRBD2	NA	CASSQGASGIYEQFF
TRBV11-1	14	TRBJ1-1	NA	NA	CASSFTRGNTEAFF
TRBV4-3	14	TRBJ1-1	NA	NA	CASSQDGRDTEAFF
TRBV6-5	15	TRBJ1-2	TRBD1	few	CASRDQGAANYGYTF
TRBV5-4	14	TRBJ2-1	NA	NA	CASSLMTGDNEQFF
TRBV9	15	TRBJ2-2	TRBD2	NA	CASSVASGNTGELFF
TRBV5-1	16	TRBJ1-3	NA	NA	CASSLVAGASGNTIYF
TRBV6-1	16	TRBJ2-7	NA	NA	CASSERRDRVFYEQYF
TRBV28	18	TRBJ2-1	TRBD2	NA	CASSHGEQRDLLANEQFF
TRBV6-5	13	TRBJ1-2	NA	NA	CASSSQGLGGYTF
TRBV19	12	TRBJ1-2	TRBD1	NA	CASSARQGLYTF
TRBV7-2	16	TRBJ1-2	NA	NA	CASSQALAVRGGGYTF
TRBV28	13	TRBJ2-7	NA	few	CASTTLSPPEQYF
TRBV27	16	TRBJ2-6	TRBD2	NA	CASSLGEGFGANVLTF
TRBV7-8	15	TRBJ2-5	TRBD2	NA	CASNPGGLASETQYF
TRBV9	16	TRBJ1-6	TRBD1	NA	CASSVTDRGAVSPLHF
TRBV4-1	13	TRBJ1-2	NA	NA	CASSQGEGDGYTF
TRBV12-2	19	TRBJ2-2	NA	NA	CASRSIVGGDRGHHGELFF
TRBV4-1	13	TRBJ2-5	NA	NA	CASSRQGLETQYF
TRBV7-9	14	TRBJ2-1	NA	many	CASSSAGVNYEQFF
TRBV6-2/TRBV6-3	13	TRBJ1-5	NA	NA	CASSLDSSRPQHF
TRBV4-1	15	TRBJ2-1	NA	once	CASSPRGGFYNEQFF
TRBV19	14	TRBJ1-1	NA	NA	CASNLRGVNTEAFF
TRBV28	19	TRBJ1-2	NA	NA	CASSFFGIQGRWRNYGYTF
TRBV28	14	TRBJ2-4	NA	few	CASSLFRGKNIQYF
TRBV28	13	TRBJ2-7	NA	once	CASSQGASYEQYF
TRBV11-2	18	TRBJ1-1	TRBD1	NA	CASSPGTGRIPMNTEAFF
TRBV6-6	14	TRBJ2-1	NA	NA	CASSRSFTGIEQFF
TRBV4-3	16	TRBJ2-3	TRBD2	NA	CASSQVLAASTDTQYF
TRBV4-1	14	TRBJ1-2	NA	NA	CASSQGPTTVGYTF
TRBV7-2	16	TRBJ1-1	TRBD1	NA	CASSLEGGTGRLEAFF
TRBV6-5	13	TRBJ1-3	NA	once	CASTMSSGNTIYF
TRBV18	17	TRBJ2-2	TRBD1	NA	CASSPGIRDRGTGELFF
TRBV10-1	16	TRBJ2-5	TRBD2	NA	CASSELAGLGKETQYF
TRBV5-6	19	TRBJ2-2	TRBD1	few	CASSLGFGQGALDTGELFF
TRBV19	15	TRBJ1-5	NA	NA	CASSPTYFSNQPQHF
TRBV7-2	17	TRBJ1-6	NA	NA	CASSLVGPGALSSPLHF
TRBV6-4	16	TRBJ2-1	TRBD2	NA	CASSDRGAGDYNEQFF
TRBV7-8	15	TRBJ2-3	TRBD2	NA	CASSLGLAGTDTQYF
TRBV7-9	16	TRBJ2-7	TRBD2	few	CASSSHRGGAPYEQYF
TRBV7-9	15	TRBJ2-7	TRBD1	NA	CASSGGTGGVYEQYF
TRBV7-2	14	TRBJ2-1	NA	NA	CASSLGMVYNEQFF
TRBV19	14	TRBJ2-3	NA	NA	CATRDWTDLDTQYF
TRBV6-5	15	TRBJ2-7	TRBD1	NA	CASRSGQGFAWEQYF
TRBV30	18	TRBJ2-3	TRBD2	NA	CAWSKGTSGRGSTDTQYF
TRBV28	16	TRBJ2-6	NA	few	CASGPAGHSGANVLTF
TRBV7-8	15	TRBJ2-1	TRBD2	once	CASSFRLAGENEQFF